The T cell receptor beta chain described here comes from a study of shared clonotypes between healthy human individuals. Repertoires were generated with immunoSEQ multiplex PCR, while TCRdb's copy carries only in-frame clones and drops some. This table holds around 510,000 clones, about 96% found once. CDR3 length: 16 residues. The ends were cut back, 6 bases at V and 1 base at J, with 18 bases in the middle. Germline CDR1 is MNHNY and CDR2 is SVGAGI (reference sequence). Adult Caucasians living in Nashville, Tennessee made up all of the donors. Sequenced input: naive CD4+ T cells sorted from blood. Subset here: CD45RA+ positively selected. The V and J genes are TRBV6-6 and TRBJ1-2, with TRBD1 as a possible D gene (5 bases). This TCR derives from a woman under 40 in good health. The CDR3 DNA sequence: TGTGCCAGCAGCCACGCCCCCCGGACAAATAACTATGGCTACACCTTC. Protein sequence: CASSHAPRTNNYGYTF.